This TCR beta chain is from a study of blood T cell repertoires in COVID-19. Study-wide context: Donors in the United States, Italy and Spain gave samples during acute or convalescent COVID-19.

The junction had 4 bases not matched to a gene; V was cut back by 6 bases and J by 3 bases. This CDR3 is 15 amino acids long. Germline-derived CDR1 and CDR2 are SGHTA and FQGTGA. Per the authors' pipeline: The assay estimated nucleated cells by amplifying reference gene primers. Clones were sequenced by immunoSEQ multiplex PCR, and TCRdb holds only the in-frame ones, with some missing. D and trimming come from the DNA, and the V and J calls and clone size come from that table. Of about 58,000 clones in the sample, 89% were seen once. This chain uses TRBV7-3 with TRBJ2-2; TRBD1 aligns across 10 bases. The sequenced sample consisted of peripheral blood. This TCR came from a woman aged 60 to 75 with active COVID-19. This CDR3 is CASSYGQGDTGELFF. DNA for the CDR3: TGTGCCAGCAGTTACGGACAGGGGGACACCGGGGAGCTGTTTTTT.